This is a list of T cell receptor beta chains from one sample in a study of beta chain features in type 1 diabetes. The table came from immunoSEQ multiplex PCR; TCRdb's copy has only in-frame clones and leaves some out. The sample yields just over 600,000 clones, roughly 16% seen once. Sequenced: naive CD4+ T cells from blood. Receptors were obtained from a young man in good health. Each CDR3 is given with its conserved first and last residue. Each record gives: J gene, D gene, clone size, V gene, CDR3 protein, CDR3 DNA. The D gene is left open where the match is weak. The size entry is marked missing in some rows and otherwise reads once, few, many or a size class.

TRBJ1-1,TRBD1,.,TRBV18,CASSQTGVSNTEAFF,TGTGCCAGCTCACAGACAGGGGTATCGAACACTGAAGCTTTCTTT
TRBJ1-1,TRBD1,few,TRBV7-2,CASSRLVQTGSNTEAFF,TGTGCCAGCAGCCGTTTAGTCCAGACAGGGTCGAACACTGAAGCTTTCTTT
TRBJ1-2,.,.,TRBV7-2,CASSLRAYGYTF,TGTGCCAGCAGCTTACGGGCCTATGGCTACACCTTC
TRBJ1-4,TRBD1,.,TRBV7-9,CASSPTGDNEKLFF,TGTGCCAGCAGCCCAACAGGGGATAATGAAAAACTGTTTTTT
TRBJ2-6,TRBD1,.,TRBV25-1,CASSADRGLGANVLTF,TGTGCCAGCAGTGCGGACAGGGGGCTTGGGGCCAACGTCCTGACTTTC
TRBJ2-7,TRBD1,few,TRBV5-1,CASSLAGRGSPNYEQYF,TGCGCCAGCAGCTTGGCGGGCAGGGGGAGTCCGAACTACGAGCAGTACTTC
TRBJ2-1,.,.,TRBV21-1,CASSKCGNRGRRGEFF,TGTGCCAGCAGCAAATGTGGTAACAGGGGCCGTCGAGGTGAGTTCTTC
TRBJ1-1,.,.,TRBV18,CAGAREAVREVNTEAFF,TGTGCCGGCGCCCGTGAGGCGGTGAGGGAAGTGAACACTGAAGCTTTCTTT
TRBJ2-1,.,.,TRBV18,CASSPLKRDARSYNEQFF,TGTGCCAGCTCACCACTAAAACGGGACGCCCGCTCCTACAATGAGCAGTTCTTC
TRBJ1-1,.,few,TRBV4-2,CASTYHGLRGEDMNTEAFF,TGTGCCAGCACCTACCACGGCCTTCGGGGTGAGGACATGAACACTGAAGCTTTCTTT
TRBJ2-3,.,few,TRBV5-1,CASRRTDTQYF,TGCGCCAGCAGAAGGACAGATACGCAGTATTTT
TRBJ2-7,TRBD2,.,TRBV5-6,CASSLLGLAGEGSEQYF,TGTGCCAGCAGCCTACTCGGGCTAGCGGGAGAAGGGAGCGAGCAGTACTTC
TRBJ2-5,.,few,TRBV28,CASSMPPGVEETQYF,TGTGCCAGCAGTATGCCTCCAGGCGTAGAAGAGACCCAGTACTTC
TRBJ1-2,.,.,TRBV9,CASSREGVNYGYTF,TGTGCCAGCAGCAGAGAGGGGGTCAACTATGGCTACACCTTC
TRBJ2-7,.,few,TRBV7-2,CASSLAPQGYEQYF,TGTGCCAGCAGCTTAGCCCCACAGGGATACGAGCAGTACTTC
TRBJ2-7,.,.,TRBV29-1,CSVENRGGVYEQYF,TGCAGCGTTGAAAACAGGGGAGGAGTCTACGAGCAGTACTTC
TRBJ2-7,TRBD1,.,TRBV4-2,CASSSDRAVYEQYF,TGTGCCAGCAGCTCGGACAGGGCAGTCTACGAGCAGTACTTC
TRBJ2-7,.,.,TRBV4-3,CASSQDRRREQYF,TGCGCCAGCAGCCAAGATAGGCGTCGGGAGCAGTACTTC
TRBJ2-5,TRBD2,.,TRBV12-5,CASGLATSGITRLETQYF,TGTGCTAGTGGTTTGGCCACTAGCGGGATAACTAGGTTGGAGACCCAGTACTTC
TRBJ1-2,.,.,TRBV19,CASQGINYGYTF,TGTGCCAGTCAAGGTATTAACTATGGCTACACCTTC
TRBJ1-5,.,few,TRBV10-3,CAISESGGSNQPQHF,TGTGCCATCAGTGAGTCGGGGGGGAGCAATCAGCCCCAGCATTTT
TRBJ2-7,TRBD1,.,TRBV6-6,CASSSRTGDSYEQYF,TGTGCCAGCAGTTCCCGGACAGGGGACTCTTACGAGCAGTACTTC
TRBJ2-7,TRBD1,few,TRBV7-2,CASSFGTASYEQYF,TGTGCCAGCAGCTTCGGGACAGCGTCCTACGAGCAGTACTTC
TRBJ2-7,.,.,TRBV2,CASSFGRSPTEQYF,TGTGCCAGCAGTTTCGGACGGTCACCTACGGAGCAGTACTTC
TRBJ2-2,.,few,TRBV10-3,CATQSGSPTGELFF,TGTGCCACCCAGTCCGGTTCCCCTACCGGGGAGCTGTTTTTT
TRBJ2-2,TRBD2,few,TRBV19,CASRPLSSGSGAKRGELFF,TGTGCCAGTAGACCACTCTCTAGCGGGAGTGGGGCCAAAAGAGGGGAGCTGTTTTTT
TRBJ2-3,TRBD2,few,TRBV5-4,CASSLRSGGRTKGDTQYF,TGTGCCAGCAGCTTGCGCAGCGGGGGCCGAACAAAAGGGGATACGCAGTATTTT
TRBJ1-2,TRBD1,.,TRBV6-1,CASVDRGTGGYTF,TGTGCCAGCGTAGACAGGGGAACTGGCGGCTACACCTTC
TRBJ1-1,.,.,TRBV7-2,CASSFSGVNTEAFF,TGTGCCAGCAGCTTTTCAGGGGTGAACACTGAAGCTTTCTTT
TRBJ2-1,.,few,TRBV7-2,CASSYSRGFYNEQFF,TGTGCCAGCAGCTACAGCCGGGGGTTCTACAATGAGCAGTTCTTC
TRBJ1-1,TRBD1,few,TRBV28,CASITGGTNTEAFF,TGTGCCAGCATTACAGGGGGGACGAACACTGAAGCTTTCTTT
TRBJ1-6,TRBD1,.,TRBV4-3,CASSQEKIGQGYIMFSPLHF,TGCGCCAGCAGCCAAGAAAAGATAGGACAGGGGTATATAATGTTCTCACCCCTCCACTTT
TRBJ2-3,TRBD1,few,TRBV18,CASSPRSGTGVYSTDTQYF,TGTGCCAGCTCACCTCGTTCCGGGACAGGGGTATATAGCACAGATACGCAGTATTTT
TRBJ2-3,TRBD2,few,TRBV5-1,CASSFGTSGSFDTQYF,TGCGCCAGCAGCTTCGGGACTAGCGGGAGTTTTGATACGCAGTATTTT
TRBJ2-7,.,.,TRBV6-5,CASWTAGMSEQYF,TGTGCCAGCTGGACTGCAGGGATGAGTGAGCAGTACTTC
TRBJ2-1,TRBD1,few,TRBV6-6,CASSPPRDRVTIPFF,TGTGCCAGCAGTCCTCCCCGGGACAGGGTGACGATTCCGTTCTTC
TRBJ2-1,.,.,TRBV14,CASSRIGGWTYNEQFF,TGTGCCAGCAGCCGTATAGGAGGGTGGACCTACAATGAGCAGTTCTTC
TRBJ2-1,.,.,TRBV5-1,CASSSDSVYNEQFF,TGCGCCAGCAGCTCGGACTCAGTTTACAATGAGCAGTTCTTC
TRBJ1-5,TRBD1,.,TRBV2,CASSGQGVRQPQHF,TGTGCCAGCAGTGGACAGGGGGTCCGTCAGCCCCAGCATTTT
TRBJ1-2,.,.,TRBV7-9,CASSLALGQFYGYTF,TGTGCCAGCAGCTTAGCGCTAGGACAGTTCTATGGCTACACCTTC
TRBJ2-1,TRBD2,.,TRBV9,CASSVAWSSGRNEQFF,TGTGCCAGCAGCGTAGCTTGGTCTAGCGGGCGCAATGAGCAGTTCTTC
TRBJ1-2,.,.,TRBV30,CAWSNGLNYGYTF,TGTGCCTGGAGCAACGGGCTTAACTATGGCTACACCTTC
TRBJ1-2,.,.,TRBV7-8,CASSLEMWGPLANHGYTF,TGTGCCAGCAGCTTAGAGATGTGGGGGCCCCTGGCAAATCATGGCTACACCTTC
TRBJ1-1,TRBD1,few,TRBV19,CASSNDRVNTEAFF,TGTGCCAGTAGTAACGACAGGGTGAACACTGAAGCTTTCTTT
TRBJ1-2,.,few,TRBV5-5,CASSSGAYGYTF,TGTGCCAGCAGCTCAGGGGCCTATGGCTACACCTTC
TRBJ2-5,TRBD2,.,TRBV2,CASLRLAGGPETQYF,TGTGCCAGCTTGCGACTAGCGGGAGGGCCAGAGACCCAGTACTTC
TRBJ2-1,.,.,TRBV6-1,CASSEVRLQQFF,TGTGCCAGCAGTGAAGTGAGGTTGCAGCAGTTCTTC
TRBJ1-2,.,.,TRBV7-9,CASRGHRIRYGYTF,TGTGCCAGCAGGGGTCACAGAATCAGATATGGCTACACCTTC
TRBJ2-3,TRBD2,.,TRBV9,CASSVDGTSGSLYF,TGTGCCAGCAGCGTAGATGGAACTAGCGGGAGTCTGTATTTT
TRBJ2-3,.,few,TRBV7-2,CASSLRQASTDTQYF,TGTGCCAGCAGCTTAAGACAGGCTAGCACAGATACGCAGTATTTT
TRBJ1-2,.,few,TRBV25-1,CASSEGGRGYGYTF,TGTGCCAGCAGTGAAGGGGGTAGGGGTTATGGCTACACCTTC
TRBJ2-2,TRBD2,.,TRBV9,CASSSISGSGVLFF,TGTGCCAGCAGCTCGATTAGCGGGAGCGGTGTGCTGTTTTTT
TRBJ2-7,.,.,TRBV7-9,CASSSTSDWMQGTYEQYF,TGTGCCAGCAGCTCAACTTCTGACTGGATGCAGGGGACCTACGAGCAGTACTTC
TRBJ1-1,.,few,TRBV15,CATSRPTGRENTEAFF,TGTGCCACCAGCAGACCTACTGGACGTGAGAACACTGAAGCTTTCTTT
TRBJ2-2,.,.,TRBV4-1,CASSKTRSGELFF,TGCGCCAGCAGCAAGACCCGGTCCGGGGAGCTGTTTTTT